The entry below describes one T cell receptor (beta chain). The antigen remains undetermined. The germline gives CDR1 SGHTA, CDR2 FQGNSA. The CDR3 runs to 17 residues. The data derive from a study of CXCR3-negative and CXCR3-positive naive CD8 T cells. 5' RACE that incorporated UMI labels was used to prepare the TRB cDNA libraries. TCRdb reprocessed the 5' RACE reads; each CDR3 protein has one entry and no DNA is given. The table counts around 92,000 distinct CDR3 sequences; 1.5% to 2% lies in the top ten. The study, taken as a whole, reports: Diversity ran similarly high across both naive subsets but far lower in memory CD8+ cells. CD5 surface expression was similar among naive subsets, and TCR strength was estimated by inference from TRB CDR3 properties. A higher hydrophobicity marked the TRB CDR3s of CXCR3-positive naive cells versus CXCR3-negative naive cells.

Sequenced input: naive CXCR3- CD8+ T cells from blood. Indicated subset: CD45RO-CCR7+CD27+CD95- naive CD8+ T cells lacking CXCR3 (TNR3-). The rearrangement links TRBV7-2 to TRBJ2-3; TCRdb proposes TRBD2, but this gene call is untestable without DNA. This TCR derives from a human donor in good health. Some clones in this sample may be carry-over from other donors' samples. CDR3: CASSLGLAGGPEDTQYF.